The 17 T cell receptor beta chains given below trace back to one sample, sequenced in a study of graft-versus-host responses after intestinal transplantation. Their target antigens are unknown. The protocol was immunoSEQ multiplex PCR, while the TCRdb copy is restricted to in-frame clones and leaves out a portion. In the table there are around 90,000 clones, roughly 92% of which are singletons. Specimen: unstimulated CD4+ T cells sorted from spleen or lymph node cells, collected before intestinal transplant. These receptors all come from a human donor who received an intestinal transplant.

The chain links TRBV21-1 to TRBJ2-7; TRBD2 reflects the table's D call only, with no check against the DNA. TRBV21-1 is marked as a pseudogene. The CDR3 is made up of 19 amino acids. CDR3: CASSKAGTSGRACYNEQYF. The CDR3 coding sequence is TGTGCCAGCAGCAAGGCCGGGACTAGCGGGAGGGCCTGTTACAACGAGCAGTACTTC.

The chain uses TRBV28 and TRBJ2-5; D might be TRBD1 (6 bases). V lost 3 bases and J lost 7, with 12 bases in between. The CDR3 contains 13 residues. Germline V gives CDR1 MDHEN, CDR2 SYDVKM. In DNA, the CDR3 is TGTGCCAGCAGTTTTTGGGACATGAGGACCCAGTACTTC. Amino acid sequence: CASSFWDMRTQYF.

CDR3 nucleotides: TGTGCCAGCTCACACGGGACTTCAAATGAGCAGTTCTTC. Its translation: CASSHGTSNEQFF. V gene TRBV18 combines with J gene TRBJ2-1, with D perhaps matching TRBD2 (6 bases). Germline V gene lookup returns CDR1 KGHSH and CDR2 LQKENI. This CDR3 has 13 residues. V lost 4 bases to trimming and J lost 7 bases, with 11 bases between them.

The V and J genes are TRBV5-5 and TRBJ2-2, with 7 nucleotides matching TRBD1. CDR3 size: 16 residues. V shed 1 base, J shed 5 bases, and the junction held 8 bases outside the gene matches. Germline V gene lookup returns CDR1 SGHKS and CDR2 YYEKEE (reference sequence). CDR3 in amino acids: CASSLPSRQGTGELFF. CDR3 nucleotide sequence: TGTGCCAGCAGCTTGCCCTCCCGACAGGGTACCGGGGAGCTGTTTTTT.

The V and J genes are TRBV7-4 and TRBJ1-1; possibly TRBD1 for D (5 bases). CDR1 is SGHVT and CDR2 is SQSDAQ in the germline V gene. The CDR3 runs to 13 residues. The V end lost 2 bases, the J end lost 2 bases, and 6 bases lay between the germline ends. The CDR3 DNA reads TGTGCCAGCAGCTTACAGGGTAACACTGAAGCTTTCTTT. Protein sequence: CASSLQGNTEAFF.

J is TRBJ2-7 and V is TRBV6-1; D is unresolved. The CDR3 length is 14 residues. Looked up from germline, CDR1 is MNHNS and CDR2 is SASEGT. The V gene lost 3 bases and the J gene lost 1 base, with 10 bases spanning the gap. CDR3 residues: CASSEVPTSYEQYF. The DNA of the CDR3 is TGTGCCAGCAGTGAGGTCCCTACGTCCTACGAGCAGTACTTC.

The rearrangement links TRBV7-9 to TRBJ2-5; 8 bases map to TRBD1. Germline values: CDR1 SEHNR, CDR2 FQNEAQ (reference sequence). The CDR3 is 15 residues long. The trim removed 5 bases at V and 5 bases at J, leaving 10 bases unmatched. CDR3 sequence (DNA): TGTGCCAGCAGCCAAAGGACAGGGTGGGGGGAGACCCAGTACTTC. It is translated as CASSQRTGWGETQYF.

The chain uses TRBV28 and TRBJ1-6, with 9 bases that match TRBD1. The CDR3 length is 15 residues. With 5 bases clipped from V and 8 bases from J, the junction kept 7 bases outside the gene matches. In germline, CDR1 is MDHEN, CDR2 SYDVKM. The CDR3 nucleotides read TGTGCCAGCAGTCACAGGGGGCGCGCATATTCACCCCTCCACTTT. It specifies CASSHRGRAYSPLHF.

The V and J genes are TRBV9 and TRBJ2-7; D remains ambiguous. This CDR3 has 14 amino acids. Germline lookup yields CDR1 SGDLS and CDR2 YYNGEE. V lost 0 bases and J lost 1, with 8 bases in between. The DNA of the CDR3 is TGTGCCAGCAGCGTAGAATCGGATTCCTACGAGCAGTACTTC. Its protein product is CASSVESDSYEQYF.

The chain joins TRBV11-3 to TRBJ2-2; TRBD2 might be the D (5 bases). Trimming took off 0 bases at V and 5 bases at J, with 7 bases between the two ends. The CDR3 runs to 14 residues. Germline V lookup: CDR1 SGHNT, CDR2 YENEEA. CDR3 in amino acids: CASSLEGATGELFF. The DNA of the CDR3 is TGTGCCAGCAGCTTAGAGGGAGCTACCGGGGAGCTGTTTTTT.

V gene TRBV19 combines with J gene TRBJ1-5; the match to TRBD1 covers 8 bases. The germline CDR1 and CDR2 sequences are LNHDA and SQIVND (reference sequence). This CDR3 is built from 14 residues. V was pared by 7 bases and J by 3 bases, with 5 bases of the junction left unmatched. CDR3 bases: TGTGCCAGTAATCCGACAGGGGACAATCAGCCCCAGCATTTT. It encodes CASNPTGDNQPQHF.

This rearrangement joins TRBV7-2 to TRBJ2-3; D possibly corresponds to TRBD1 (6 bases). In germline, CDR1 is SGHTA, CDR2 FQGNSA. The CDR3 runs to 15 residues. V lost 1 base and J lost 6, with 14 bases in between. This chain's CDR3 is CASSLEGVLVDTQYF. The DNA of the CDR3 is TGTGCCAGCAGCTTAGAGGGGGTATTAGTGGATACGCAGTATTTT.

This clone was recorded once. CDR3 protein: CASSESRLAEQYF. CDR3 nucleotide sequence: TGTGCCAGTAGTGAATCTCGTCTGGCCGAGCAGTACTTC. The V and J genes are TRBV19 and TRBJ2-7; D call uncertain. CDR1 is LNHDA, CDR2 SQIVND, per germline (reference sequence). CDR3 length equals 13 residues. V dropped 5 bases and J dropped 6 bases, with 14 bases sitting between them.

This chain links TRBV4-1 with TRBJ2-3; no clear D. V was clipped by 3 bases and J by 9 bases, with 10 bases between them. The CDR3 is 12 residues long. CDR1 is MGHRA and CDR2 is YSYEKL in the germline V gene. The CDR3 nucleotides read TGCGCCAGCAGCCACGAGTCGTGGACGCAGTATTTT. It encodes CASSHESWTQYF.

This chain connects TRBV15 to TRBJ2-7; no clear D gene. The CDR3 length is 16 residues. The ends were cut back, 0 bases at V and 5 bases at J, with 17 bases in the middle. Germline CDR1 LNHNV, CDR2 YYDKDF (reference sequence). In DNA, the CDR3 is TGTGCCACCAGCAGAGATAGGTTAGTCCGTACACACGAGCAGTACTTC. As protein: CATSRDRLVRTHEQYF.

V usage is TRBV6-1 and J usage is TRBJ2-6, with D maybe TRBD2 (5 bases). The CDR3 extends over 12 amino acids. Germline lookup yields CDR1 MNHNS and CDR2 SASEGT. The V and J ends lost 6 bases and 7 bases respectively, with 7 bases between them. The CDR3 region is CASRAAANVLTF. In DNA, the CDR3 is TGTGCCAGCAGAGCGGCTGCCAACGTCCTGACTTTC.

This clone was detected only once. This chain joins TRBV28 and TRBJ1-1; 7 nucleotides align to TRBD1. CDR1 is MDHEN and CDR2 is SYDVKM in the germline V gene. J was trimmed by 2 bases and V by 5 bases; bases with no gene match: 5. This CDR3 spans 14 amino acids. CDR3 nucleotides: TGTGCCAGCAGTACCTACAGGGGCAACACTGAAGCTTTCTTT. Protein sequence: CASSTYRGNTEAFF.